The source of this T cell receptor beta chain is a study of T-cell memory formation after mild COVID-19. Overall study results and limits: The finding that pre-infection memory included some responding clones suggested that cross-reactive memory joined. Day 15 to 85 contracting clones showed balanced CD4/CD8; day 15 to 37 expanders favored CD4+.

TCRdb itself ran the 5' RACE reads through MiXCR, one entry per CDR3 protein. The sample lists about 57,000 distinct CDR3 sequences; over 9% were seen once. Germline CDR1 and CDR2: ENHRY and SYGVKD. The length of the CDR3 is 14 residues. V lost 7 bases and J 1 base, leaving 10 bases between the germline ends. This clonotype was observed at least ten times. What it recognizes is unknown. The source is a man aged 18 to 30 who had mild COVID-19 (a few samples of this study predate the infection). Cell type and time point are not known. The rearrangement links TRBV10-3 to TRBJ2-2, with D hard to call. The sequenced sample consisted of PBMCs or a T cell subset sorted from them (not recorded which). The CDR3 DNA is TGTGCCATCAATGGCGCCGAGAACACCGGGGAGCTGTTTTTT. This encodes CAINGAENTGELFF.